This TCR beta chain was captured by sequencing in a study of blood T cell repertoires in COVID-19. Study-wide context: Italy, Spain and the United States were the sources of the convalescent and acute COVID-19 samples. PBMCs, B-cell-depleted T cells, or T cells provided the cDNA or gDNA that made up the material.

The CDR3 has 15 residues. V shed 7 bases and J 0 bases; nucleotides not matched to a gene: 6. Per germline, CDR1 SNHLY and CDR2 FYNNEI. Original handling: Amplification of reference gene primers was used by the study to estimate nucleated cell counts. Some clones are missing from TCRdb's copy, which holds only in-frame ones; the method was immunoSEQ multiplex PCR. V and J calls and clone size follow that table, whereas D and trimming were derived from the DNA. The sample consists of approximately 210,000 clones, roughly 84% of them appearing once. V usage is TRBV2 and J usage is TRBJ2-3, with 8 nucleotides matching TRBD2. This clonotype was sampled from a woman of 80 years or more with acute or convalescent COVID-19. The sample comprised peripheral blood. CDR3 protein: CASTGGGGSTDTQYF. The CDR3 region has the DNA TGTGCCAGCACGGGAGGGGGGGGAAGCACAGATACGCAGTATTTT.